This TCR beta chain derives from a study of cytomegalovirus exposure and HLA in healthy donors. The study's findings and limits: The authors enumerated around 150 TCR beta chains as linked to cytomegalovirus. Presence/absence analyses assumed roughly uniform sequencing depth across donors.

The CDR3 is 14 residues long. Germline lookup yields CDR1 MNHNS and CDR2 SASEGT. V was trimmed by 7 bases and J by 7 bases, leaving 19 bases between them. With respect to this clone: As yet, its antigen is unknown. Other DNA variants within this sample encode the same CDR3.

It was with 60 Vbeta and 13 Jbeta primers that the PCR ran. Sequencing used immunoSEQ multiplex PCR; TCRdb keeps in-frame clones, though not all of them. The sample lists about 83,000 clones, about 81% occurring once. The chain combines TRBV6-1 with TRBJ2-5; possibly TRBD2 for D (5 bases). The sequenced material came from PBMCs. This receptor was taken from a man between 60 and 70 years old in good health and CMV-seronegative. In DNA form, the CDR3 reads TGTGCCAGCATCATCGACCGGGGTTACGGGACCCAGTACTTC. Translation gives CASIIDRGYGTQYF.